This is a list of T cell receptor beta chains from one sample in a study of cytomegalovirus exposure and HLA in healthy donors. Here immunoSEQ multiplex PCR was the method, and the copy in TCRdb shows in-frame clones only, minus some. Among roughly 180,000 clones, approximately 88% were seen once, and the ten largest hold around 0.93%. The sequenced sample consisted of PBMCs. The receptors shown here come from a man aged 25-45 years in good health and CMV-seronegative. CDR3s include the opening cysteine and the closing phenylalanine or tryptophan. The D gene is left open where the match is weak. Only some rows state a clone size, as once, few, many or a class for expanded clones.

clone_size: few
j_call: TRBJ1-2
d_call: TRBD1
v_call: TRBV4-1
cdr3_nt: TGCGCCAGCAGCCAAGATTCAGGGGGGATTACTAACTATGGCTACACCTTC
cdr3_aa: CASSQDSGGITNYGYTF

clone_size: -
j_call: TRBJ2-1
d_call: TRBD2
v_call: TRBV11-2
cdr3_nt: TGTGCCAGCAGCCAGCGGGAGAATGCCAATGAGCAGTTCTTC
cdr3_aa: CASSQRENANEQFF

clone_size: -
j_call: TRBJ2-3
d_call: -
v_call: TRBV5-5
cdr3_nt: TGTGCCAGCAGCCCCGATGTAGCAGATACGCAGTATTTT
cdr3_aa: CASSPDVADTQYF

clone_size: once
j_call: TRBJ2-7
d_call: TRBD2
v_call: TRBV27
cdr3_nt: TGTGCCAGCAGTTTGATAGCGGGAGAAGGGTTGGGGGAGCAGTACTTC
cdr3_aa: CASSLIAGEGLGEQYF

clone_size: -
j_call: TRBJ2-7
d_call: -
v_call: TRBV10-3
cdr3_nt: TGTGCCATCAGTGAATCACAGACCTACGAGCAGTACTTC
cdr3_aa: CAISESQTYEQYF

clone_size: -
j_call: TRBJ1-1
d_call: -
v_call: TRBV4-3
cdr3_nt: TGCGCCAGCAGCCAAGATCGCGCGGGAAACACTGAAGCTTTCTTT
cdr3_aa: CASSQDRAGNTEAFF

clone_size: -
j_call: TRBJ1-2
d_call: TRBD1
v_call: TRBV7-9
cdr3_nt: TGTGCCAGCAGCCAGCGGGGACAGGAGCACACCTTC
cdr3_aa: CASSQRGQEHTF

clone_size: -
j_call: TRBJ2-1
d_call: -
v_call: TRBV9
cdr3_nt: TGTGCCAGCAGCGTTTCTAACCGGGACACCTACAATGAGCAGTTCTTC
cdr3_aa: CASSVSNRDTYNEQFF

clone_size: -
j_call: TRBJ2-3
d_call: -
v_call: TRBV6-6
cdr3_nt: TGTGCCAGCAGTTTACTACGCACAGATACGCAGTATTTT
cdr3_aa: CASSLLRTDTQYF

clone_size: -
j_call: TRBJ2-2
d_call: TRBD1
v_call: TRBV7-6
cdr3_nt: TGTGCCAGCAGCCCCGGGACAGCGAACACCGGGGAGCTGTTTTTT
cdr3_aa: CASSPGTANTGELFF

clone_size: few
j_call: TRBJ1-2
d_call: TRBD1
v_call: TRBV4-3
cdr3_nt: TGCGCCAGCAGCCAAGGCCTTGGGACAGGGGGCGGTGGCTACACCTTC
cdr3_aa: CASSQGLGTGGGGYTF

clone_size: -
j_call: TRBJ2-7
d_call: -
v_call: TRBV18
cdr3_nt: TGTGCCAGCTCACCACCGAGTCCCATTGAAGCCTACGAGCAGTACTTC
cdr3_aa: CASSPPSPIEAYEQYF

clone_size: few
j_call: TRBJ2-3
d_call: TRBD1
v_call: TRBV7-3
cdr3_nt: TGTGCCACCCGACAGGGGGCGAGCACAGATACGCAGTATTTT
cdr3_aa: CATRQGASTDTQYF

clone_size: few
j_call: TRBJ2-7
d_call: -
v_call: TRBV7-9
cdr3_nt: TGTGCCAGCAGCTCAACCGGCTACGAGCAGTACTTC
cdr3_aa: CASSSTGYEQYF

clone_size: -
j_call: TRBJ1-2
d_call: -
v_call: TRBV27
cdr3_nt: TGTGCCAGCAGTGAGACCTTCCGCGGGTTTAACTATGGCTACACCTTC
cdr3_aa: CASSETFRGFNYGYTF

clone_size: once
j_call: TRBJ1-1
d_call: -
v_call: TRBV28
cdr3_nt: TGTGCCAGCACCACACTGAAAGGGGTGGGAGCTTTCTTT
cdr3_aa: CASTTLKGVGAFF

clone_size: -
j_call: TRBJ2-2
d_call: -
v_call: TRBV9
cdr3_nt: TGTGCCAGCAGCGTAGGTAGCGACACCGGGGAGCTGTTTTTT
cdr3_aa: CASSVGSDTGELFF

clone_size: -
j_call: TRBJ2-1
d_call: -
v_call: TRBV14
cdr3_nt: TGTGCCAGCAGCCCCCATGGCGGGGGCCTAAGCTCCTACAATGAGCAGTTCTTC
cdr3_aa: CASSPHGGGLSSYNEQFF

clone_size: once
j_call: TRBJ2-3
d_call: TRBD2
v_call: TRBV2
cdr3_nt: TGTGCCAGCAGAACGACTAGCGGGAGAGGCCCAGATACGCAGTATTTT
cdr3_aa: CASRTTSGRGPDTQYF

clone_size: once
j_call: TRBJ1-5
d_call: -
v_call: TRBV4-2
cdr3_nt: TGTGCCAGCAGCCAAGCGAATCGGGGGAAGTGGGACAATCAGCCCCAGCATTTT
cdr3_aa: CASSQANRGKWDNQPQHF

clone_size: once
j_call: TRBJ2-1
d_call: TRBD2
v_call: TRBV7-9
cdr3_nt: TGTGCCAGCAGCTTGGAGGTGGGGGGGGTCGGGAATGAGCAGTTCTTC
cdr3_aa: CASSLEVGGVGNEQFF

clone_size: -
j_call: TRBJ1-1
d_call: -
v_call: TRBV6-1
cdr3_nt: TGTGCCAGCGGATTCCAGCCAGGGCAGTACACTGAAGCTTTCTTT
cdr3_aa: CASGFQPGQYTEAFF

clone_size: -
j_call: TRBJ2-5
d_call: -
v_call: TRBV30
cdr3_nt: TGTGCCTGGAGTGTATTGGGGAGAGGGGAGACCCAGTACTTC
cdr3_aa: CAWSVLGRGETQYF

clone_size: -
j_call: TRBJ1-5
d_call: -
v_call: TRBV18
cdr3_nt: TGTGCCAGCTCACTGCGTCTGCAGACAGGCCGGAACAATCAGCCCCAGCATTTT
cdr3_aa: CASSLRLQTGRNNQPQHF

clone_size: -
j_call: TRBJ1-1
d_call: -
v_call: TRBV30
cdr3_nt: TGTGCCTGGAGCGAGCTTGGGACTCAGGCGAGGAACACTGAAGCTTTCTTT
cdr3_aa: CAWSELGTQARNTEAFF

clone_size: -
j_call: TRBJ2-1
d_call: -
v_call: TRBV5-6
cdr3_nt: TGTGCCAGCAGCGCACGGGTCCTCTTTGTGCAGTTCTTC
cdr3_aa: CASSARVLFVQFF

clone_size: -
j_call: TRBJ2-3
d_call: TRBD2
v_call: TRBV7-8
cdr3_nt: TGTGCCAGCAGCCCGAGCAGGGGACTAGCGGGAGGGGATACAGATACGCAGTATTTT
cdr3_aa: CASSPSRGLAGGDTDTQYF

clone_size: -
j_call: TRBJ2-5
d_call: TRBD2
v_call: TRBV7-3
cdr3_nt: TGTGCCAGCAGCTTAAGTGCGAGCGGGAGAGGCGTGACCCAGTACTTC
cdr3_aa: CASSLSASGRGVTQYF

clone_size: -
j_call: TRBJ2-5
d_call: -
v_call: TRBV27
cdr3_nt: TGTGCCAGCAGCCTCAACCAGGACAGCCGCATCTACTTC
cdr3_aa: CASSLNQDSRIYF